The source of this TCR beta chain is a study of cytomegalovirus exposure and HLA in healthy donors. The study ran its PCR with 60 Vbeta and 13 Jbeta primers. Using immunoSEQ multiplex PCR, the repertoire was profiled, and TCRdb retains in-frame clones only, with some absent. The sample yields fewer than 150,000 clones, 76% seen once. This CDR3 is built from 21 residues. The ends lost 4 bases at V and 2 bases at J; junction bases unmatched: 16. The germline V gene encodes CDR1 PRHDT and CDR2 FYEKMQ (reference sequence). In the case of this clone: The antigen remains undetermined.

Study-wide results and limits: Productive status was seen about 90% or about 30% of the time for most TCR beta V segments in an earlier analysis.

The source material was PBMCs. This sequence was found in a man in his late teens or twenties in good health and CMV-seronegative. V gene TRBV13 combines with J gene TRBJ2-6; TRBD2 matches 11 bases. CDR3 sequence (DNA): TGTGCCAGCAGCTCAGACGGGACCCCACTAGCGGGAGTCCCTGGGGCCAACGTCCTGACTTTC. Its protein product is CASSSDGTPLAGVPGANVLTF.